Detailed here is one T cell receptor (beta chain). Its antigen is unknown. Germline loops: CDR1 SGHRS, CDR2 YFSETQ. This CDR3 contains 16 residues. The V and J ends lost 4 bases and 6 bases, in that order; junction bases with no gene match: 8. This entry is derived from a study of T cell responses to AZD1222 COVID-19 vaccine. Overall study results and limits: A rise in Spike-specific TCR breadth and depth followed two AZD1222 doses.

Generated by immunoSEQ multiplex PCR, the TCRdb table keeps only in-frame clones and is missing some. Counted here are about 150,000 clones, 85% to 95% occurring once; the ten biggest clones make up approximately 3%. The chain employs TRBV5-1 and TRBJ2-1; the match to TRBD2 covers 12 bases. The material sequenced was peripheral blood, taken on day 0 of MenACWY control vaccination. The clonotype was recovered from an adult in good health. The CDR3 DNA is TGCGCCAGCAGCCCGCGACTAGCGGGAGCCACCAATGAGCAGTTCTTC. This gives the protein CASSPRLAGATNEQFF.